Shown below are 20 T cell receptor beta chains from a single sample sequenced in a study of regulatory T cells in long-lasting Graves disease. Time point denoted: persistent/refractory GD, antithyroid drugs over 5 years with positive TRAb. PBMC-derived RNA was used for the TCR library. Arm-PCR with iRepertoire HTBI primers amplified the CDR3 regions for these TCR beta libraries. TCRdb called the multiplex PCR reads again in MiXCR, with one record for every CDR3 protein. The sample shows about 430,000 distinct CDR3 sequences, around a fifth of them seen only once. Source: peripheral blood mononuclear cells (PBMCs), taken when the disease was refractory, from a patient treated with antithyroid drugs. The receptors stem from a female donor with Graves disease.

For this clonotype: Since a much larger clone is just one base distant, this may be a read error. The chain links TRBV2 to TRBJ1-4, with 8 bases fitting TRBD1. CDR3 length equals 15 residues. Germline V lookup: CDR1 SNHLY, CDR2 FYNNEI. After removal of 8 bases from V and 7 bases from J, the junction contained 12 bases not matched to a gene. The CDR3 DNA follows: TGTGCCAGCGGAGCTGACAGGGGTATTATTGAAAAACTGTTTTTT. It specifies CASGADRGIIEKLFF.

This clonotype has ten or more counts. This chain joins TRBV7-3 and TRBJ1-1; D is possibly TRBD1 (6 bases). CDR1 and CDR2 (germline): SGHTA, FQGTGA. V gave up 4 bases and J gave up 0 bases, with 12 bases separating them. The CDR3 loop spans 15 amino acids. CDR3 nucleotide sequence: TGTGCCAGCAGCTCCCTGGGGGGCCTGAACACTGAAGCTTTCTTT. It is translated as CASSSLGGLNTEAFF.

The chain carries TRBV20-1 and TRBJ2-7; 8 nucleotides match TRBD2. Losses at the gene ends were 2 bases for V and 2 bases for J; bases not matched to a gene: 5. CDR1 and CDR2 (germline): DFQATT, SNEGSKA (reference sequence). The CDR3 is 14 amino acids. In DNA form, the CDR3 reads TGCAGTGCTAGATGGATAGCGGGAACCTACGAGCAGTACTTC. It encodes CSARWIAGTYEQYF.

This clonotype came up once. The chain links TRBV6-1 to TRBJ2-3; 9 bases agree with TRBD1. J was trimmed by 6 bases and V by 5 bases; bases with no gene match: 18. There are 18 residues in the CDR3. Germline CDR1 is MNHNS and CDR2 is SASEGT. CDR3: CASSPLRPWTGEVDTQYF. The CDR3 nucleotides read TGTGCCAGCAGTCCCCTAAGGCCGTGGACAGGGGAGGTGGATACGCAGTATTTT.

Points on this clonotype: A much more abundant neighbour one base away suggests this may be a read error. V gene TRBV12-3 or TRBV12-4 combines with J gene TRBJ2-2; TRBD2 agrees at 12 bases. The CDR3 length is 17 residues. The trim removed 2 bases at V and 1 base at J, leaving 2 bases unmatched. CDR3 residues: CASSLQTSGGNTGELFF. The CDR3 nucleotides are TGTGCCAGCAGTTTACAGACTAGCGGGGGGAACACCGGGGAGCTGTTTTTT.

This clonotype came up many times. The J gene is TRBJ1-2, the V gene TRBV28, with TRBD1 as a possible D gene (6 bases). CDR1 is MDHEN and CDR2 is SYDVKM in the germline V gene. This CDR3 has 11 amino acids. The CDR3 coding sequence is TGTGCAGGGGCAGGGGCCTATGGCTACACCTTC. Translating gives CAGAGAYGYTF.

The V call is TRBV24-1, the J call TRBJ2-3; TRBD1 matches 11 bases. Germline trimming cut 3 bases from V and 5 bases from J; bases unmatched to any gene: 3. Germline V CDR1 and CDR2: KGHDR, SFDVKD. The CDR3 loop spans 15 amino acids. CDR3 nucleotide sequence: TGTGCCACCAGTGATGGAGGGACAGGGGGAGATACGCAGTATTTT. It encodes CATSDGGTGGDTQYF.

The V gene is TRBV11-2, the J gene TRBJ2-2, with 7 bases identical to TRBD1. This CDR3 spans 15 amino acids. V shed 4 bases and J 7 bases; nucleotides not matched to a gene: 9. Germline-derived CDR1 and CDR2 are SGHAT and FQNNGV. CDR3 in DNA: TGTGCCAGCAGCTCCCCCCGAGGGGGCCGCGGGGAGCTGTTTTTT. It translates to CASSSPRGGRGELFF.

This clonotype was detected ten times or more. The CDR3 DNA is TGTGCCAGCAGTTTCATAACAGGCGAGACCGGGGAGCTGTTTTTT. Translated, it gives CASSFITGETGELFF. The chain employs TRBV12-3 or TRBV12-4 and TRBJ2-2; perhaps TRBD1 as D (5 bases). The CDR3 spans 15 residues. V lost 3 bases, J lost 5 bases, and 13 bases lay in between.

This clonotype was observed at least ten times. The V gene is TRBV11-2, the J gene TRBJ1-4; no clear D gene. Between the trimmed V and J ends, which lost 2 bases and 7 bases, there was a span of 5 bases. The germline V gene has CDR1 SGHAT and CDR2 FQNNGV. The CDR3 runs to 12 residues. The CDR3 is CASSLRPEKLFF. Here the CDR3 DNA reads TGTGCCAGCAGCTTAAGGCCTGAAAAACTGTTTTTT.

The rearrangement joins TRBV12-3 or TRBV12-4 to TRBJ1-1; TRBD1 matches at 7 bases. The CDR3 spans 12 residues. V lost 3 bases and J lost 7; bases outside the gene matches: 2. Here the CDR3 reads CASSFRGFEAFF. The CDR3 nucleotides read TGTGCCAGCAGTTTCAGGGGGTTTGAAGCTTTCTTT.

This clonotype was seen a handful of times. The CDR3 protein is CASSQDDGPNTEAFF. DNA of the CDR3: TGTGCCAGCAGCCAAGATGACGGCCCGAACACTGAAGCTTTCTTT. The rearrangement joins TRBV4-2 to TRBJ1-1; D remains unclear. This CDR3 is 15 amino acids long. CDR1 is LGHNA and CDR2 is YNFKEQ in the germline V gene. V lost 0 bases, J lost 1 base, and 9 bases lay in between.

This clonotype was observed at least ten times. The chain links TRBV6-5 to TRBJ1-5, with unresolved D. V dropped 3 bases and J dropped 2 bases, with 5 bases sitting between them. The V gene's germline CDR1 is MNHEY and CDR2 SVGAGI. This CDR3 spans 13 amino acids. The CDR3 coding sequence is TGTGCCAGCAGTTATCGGGGCAATCAGCCCCAGCATTTT. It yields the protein CASSYRGNQPQHF.

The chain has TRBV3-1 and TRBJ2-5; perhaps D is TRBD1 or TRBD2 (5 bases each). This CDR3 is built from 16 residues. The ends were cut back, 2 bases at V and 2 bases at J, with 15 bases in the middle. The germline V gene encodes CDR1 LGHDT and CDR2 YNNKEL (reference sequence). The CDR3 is CASSQSSGAQQETQYF. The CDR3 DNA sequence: TGTGCCAGCAGCCAATCGTCCGGGGCGCAACAAGAGACCCAGTACTTC.

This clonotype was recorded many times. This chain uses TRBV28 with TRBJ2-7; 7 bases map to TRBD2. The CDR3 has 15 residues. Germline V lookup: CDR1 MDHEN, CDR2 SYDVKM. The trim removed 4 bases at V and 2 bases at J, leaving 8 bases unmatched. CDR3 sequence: CASSSLAGEAYEQYF. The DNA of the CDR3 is TGTGCCAGCAGTTCCTTAGCGGGTGAAGCCTACGAGCAGTACTTC. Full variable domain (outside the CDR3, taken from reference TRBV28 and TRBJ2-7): DVKVTQSSRYLVKRTGEKVFLECVQDMDHENMFWYRQDPGLGLRLIYFSYDVKMKEKGDIPEGYSVSREKKERFSLILESASTNQTSMYLCASSSLAGEAYEQYFGPGTRLTVT.

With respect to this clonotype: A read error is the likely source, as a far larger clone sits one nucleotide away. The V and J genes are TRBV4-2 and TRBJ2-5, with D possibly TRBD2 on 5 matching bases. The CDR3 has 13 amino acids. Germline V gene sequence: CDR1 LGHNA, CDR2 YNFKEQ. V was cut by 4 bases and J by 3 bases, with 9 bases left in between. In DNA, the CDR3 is TGTGCCAGCAGCCGGACTCGCGAAGAGACCCAGTACTTC. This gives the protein CASSRTREETQYF.

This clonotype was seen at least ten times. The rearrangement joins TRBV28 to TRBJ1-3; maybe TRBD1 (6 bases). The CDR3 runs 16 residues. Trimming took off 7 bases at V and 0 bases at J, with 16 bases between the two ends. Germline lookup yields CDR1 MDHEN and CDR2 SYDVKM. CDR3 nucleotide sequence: TGTGCCAGCATCCCAGTACAGGGTCACTCTGGAAACACCATATATTTT. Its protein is CASIPVQGHSGNTIYF.

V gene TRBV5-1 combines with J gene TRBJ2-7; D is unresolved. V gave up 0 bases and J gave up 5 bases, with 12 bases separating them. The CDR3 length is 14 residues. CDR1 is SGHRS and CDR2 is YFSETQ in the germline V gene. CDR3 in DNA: TGCGCCAGCAGCTTGGCCGTGCAGGAAAACGAGCAGTACTTC. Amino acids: CASSLAVQENEQYF.

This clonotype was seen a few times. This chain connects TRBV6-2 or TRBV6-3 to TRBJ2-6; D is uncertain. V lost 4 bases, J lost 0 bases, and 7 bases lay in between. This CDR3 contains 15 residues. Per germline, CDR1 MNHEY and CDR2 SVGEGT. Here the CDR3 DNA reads TGTGCCAGCAGTTCCGTCTCCTCTGGGGCCAACGTCCTGACTTTC. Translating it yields CASSSVSSGANVLTF.

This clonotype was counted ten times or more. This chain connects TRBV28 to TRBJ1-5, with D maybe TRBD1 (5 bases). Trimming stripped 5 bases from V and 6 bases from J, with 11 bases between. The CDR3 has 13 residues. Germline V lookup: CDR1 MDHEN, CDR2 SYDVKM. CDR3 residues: CASSGAGLQPQHF. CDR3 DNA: TGTGCCAGCAGTGGTGCGGGGCTTCAGCCCCAGCATTTT.